Shown below are 4 T cell receptor beta chains from a single sample sequenced in a study of patients and donors after allogeneic stem cell transplantation. TCRdb recomputed calls from the RT-PCR reads with MiXCR, one row per CDR3 protein. The table lists some 960,000 distinct CDR3 sequences, about 20% of them singletons. Sequences were obtained from blood, either unsorted or a sorted T cell fraction (not recorded which). Every receptor here comes from a human donor who was either an allogeneic HSCT recipient or a stem cell or donor lymphocyte infusion donor (not recorded which). It is not recorded whose cells these are; they may come from a transplant donor.

This clonotype was seen a few times. The CDR3 loop is CATSDKGTAHNTQYF. CDR3 nucleotides: TGTGCCACCAGTGACAAAGGGACAGCGCACAATACGCAGTATTTT. The chain uses TRBV24-1 and TRBJ2-3; 7 bases are shared with TRBD1. The CDR3 spans 15 residues. Trimming at V came to 4 bases and at J to 7 bases, leaving 10 bases not matched to a gene. CDR1 and CDR2 from the germline V gene are KGHDR and SFDVKD.

This clonotype was seen many times. V is TRBV20-1 and J is TRBJ1-1; maybe TRBD1 (6 bases). With 5 bases removed from V and 1 base from J, the gap between germline ends came to 8 bases. The germline CDR1 and CDR2 sequences are DFQATT and SNEGSKA (reference sequence). This CDR3 contains 12 residues. The CDR3 is CSAFRGNTEAFF. The CDR3 bases are TGCAGTGCTTTCAGGGGGAACACTGAAGCTTTCTTT.

Only a few counts were recorded for this clonotype. The chain couples TRBV6-5 to TRBJ2-5; the match to TRBD2 covers 7 bases. The V and J ends lost 4 bases and 5 bases, in that order; junction bases with no gene match: 10. In germline, CDR1 is MNHEY, CDR2 SVGAGI. The CDR3 is 15 residues long. CDR3 sequence reads: CASSLGGRAMETQYF. CDR3 coding DNA: TGTGCCAGCAGTTTGGGAGGGAGGGCCATGGAGACCCAGTACTTC.

In this sample, this clonotype turned up a few times. This chain uses TRBV12-3 or TRBV12-4 with TRBJ2-7, with D possibly being TRBD1 (6 bases). V lost 3 bases and J 3 bases, leaving 9 bases between the germline ends. This CDR3 spans 13 amino acids. Here the CDR3 reads CASSFRTDYEQYF. DNA for the CDR3: TGTGCCAGCAGTTTCAGGACAGACTACGAGCAGTACTTC.